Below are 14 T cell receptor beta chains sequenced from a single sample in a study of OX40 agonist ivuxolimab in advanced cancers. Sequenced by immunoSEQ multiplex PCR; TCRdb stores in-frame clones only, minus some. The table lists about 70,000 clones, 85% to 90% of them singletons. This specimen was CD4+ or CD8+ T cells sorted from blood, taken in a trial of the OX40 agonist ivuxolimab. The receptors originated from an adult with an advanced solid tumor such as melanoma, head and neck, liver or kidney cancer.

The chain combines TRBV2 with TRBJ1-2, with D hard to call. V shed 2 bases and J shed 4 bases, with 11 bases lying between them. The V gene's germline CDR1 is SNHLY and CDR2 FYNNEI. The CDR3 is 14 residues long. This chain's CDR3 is CASSERARLYGYTF. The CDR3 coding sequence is TGTGCCAGCAGTGAAAGGGCCAGACTCTATGGCTACACCTTC. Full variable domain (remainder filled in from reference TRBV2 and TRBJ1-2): EPEVTQTPSHQVTQMGQEVILRCVPISNHLYFYWYRQILGQKVEFLVSFYNNEISEKSEIFDDQFSVERPDGSNFTLKIRSTKLEDSAMYFCASSERARLYGYTFGSGTRLTVV.

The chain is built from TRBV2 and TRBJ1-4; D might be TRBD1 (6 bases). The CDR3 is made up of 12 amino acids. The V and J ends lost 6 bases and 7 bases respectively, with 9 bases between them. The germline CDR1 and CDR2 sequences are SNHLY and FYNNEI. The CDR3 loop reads CASSHRVEKLFF. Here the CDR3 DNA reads TGTGCCAGCAGCCACAGGGTTGAAAAACTGTTTTTT. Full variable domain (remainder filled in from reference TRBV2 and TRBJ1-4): EPEVTQTPSHQVTQMGQEVILRCVPISNHLYFYWYRQILGQKVEFLVSFYNNEISEKSEIFDDQFSVERPDGSNFTLKIRSTKLEDSAMYFCASSHRVEKLFFGSGTQLSVL.

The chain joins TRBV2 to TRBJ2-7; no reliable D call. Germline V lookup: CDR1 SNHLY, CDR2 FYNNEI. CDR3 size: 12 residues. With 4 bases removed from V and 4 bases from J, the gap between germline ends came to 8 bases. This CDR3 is CASSAQQYEQYF. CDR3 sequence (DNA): TGTGCCAGCAGTGCCCAGCAGTACGAGCAGTACTTC.

CDR3 amino acids: CASSSRGNSPLHF. CDR3 bases: TGTGCCAGCAGCTCGAGGGGTAATTCACCCCTCCACTTT. V usage is TRBV5-4 and J usage is TRBJ1-6; possibly TRBD1 for D (5 bases). V lost 3 bases, J lost 6 bases, and 7 bases lay in between. CDR3 length: 13 residues. The V gene's germline CDR1 is SGHNT and CDR2 YYREEE (reference sequence).

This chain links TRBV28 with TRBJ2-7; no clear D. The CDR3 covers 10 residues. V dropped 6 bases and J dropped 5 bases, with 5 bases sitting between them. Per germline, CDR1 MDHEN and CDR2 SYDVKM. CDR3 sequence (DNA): TGTGCCAGCAGCCTCAACGAGCAGTACTTC. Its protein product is CASSLNEQYF.

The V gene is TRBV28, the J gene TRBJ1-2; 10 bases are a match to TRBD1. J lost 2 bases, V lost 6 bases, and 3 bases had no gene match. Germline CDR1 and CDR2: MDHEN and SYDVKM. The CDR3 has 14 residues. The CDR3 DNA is TGTGCCAGCAGGGGGACAGGGGAGAACTATGGCTACACCTTC. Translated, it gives CASRGTGENYGYTF.

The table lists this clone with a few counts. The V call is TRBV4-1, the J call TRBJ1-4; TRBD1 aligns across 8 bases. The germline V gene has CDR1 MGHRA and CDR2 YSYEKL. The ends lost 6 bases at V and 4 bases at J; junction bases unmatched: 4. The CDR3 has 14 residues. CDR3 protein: CASRRTGNNEKLFF. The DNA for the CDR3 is TGCGCCAGCAGGAGGACAGGGAATAATGAAAAACTGTTTTTT.

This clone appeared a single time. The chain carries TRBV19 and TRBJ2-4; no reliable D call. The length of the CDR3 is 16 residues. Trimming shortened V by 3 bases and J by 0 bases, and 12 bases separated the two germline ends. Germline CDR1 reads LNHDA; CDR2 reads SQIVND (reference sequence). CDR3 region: CASSISTDLAKNIQYF. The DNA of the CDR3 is TGTGCCAGTAGTATCTCGACGGACCTAGCCAAAAACATTCAGTACTTC.

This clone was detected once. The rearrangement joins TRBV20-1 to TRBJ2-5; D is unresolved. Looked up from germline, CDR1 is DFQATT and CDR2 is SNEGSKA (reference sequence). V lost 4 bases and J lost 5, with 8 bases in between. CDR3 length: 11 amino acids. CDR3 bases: TGCAGTGCTATCCCTAGGGAGACCCAGTACTTC. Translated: CSAIPRETQYF.

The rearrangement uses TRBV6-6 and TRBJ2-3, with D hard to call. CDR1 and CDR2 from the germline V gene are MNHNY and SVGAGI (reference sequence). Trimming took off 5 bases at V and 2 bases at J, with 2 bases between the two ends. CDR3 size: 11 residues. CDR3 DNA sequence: TGTGCCAGCAGTGACACAGATACGCAGTATTTT. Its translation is CASSDTDTQYF.

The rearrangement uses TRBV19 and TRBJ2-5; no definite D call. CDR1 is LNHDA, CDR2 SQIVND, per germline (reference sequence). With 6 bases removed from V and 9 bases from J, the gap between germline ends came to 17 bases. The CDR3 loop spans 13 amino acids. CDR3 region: CASSPGWGEAQYF. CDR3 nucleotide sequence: TGTGCCAGTAGCCCCGGGTGGGGTGAGGCCCAGTACTTC.

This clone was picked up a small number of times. In DNA form, the CDR3 reads TGTGCCAGCAGCCAAAGGGGGGGTGAAAAACTGTTTTTT. This translates into CASSQRGGEKLFF. This rearrangement joins TRBV4-2 to TRBJ1-4; D may be TRBD1 (6 bases). The CDR3 length is 13 residues. V was pared by 2 bases and J by 7 bases, with 8 bases between. CDR1 is LGHNA and CDR2 is YNFKEQ in the germline V gene.

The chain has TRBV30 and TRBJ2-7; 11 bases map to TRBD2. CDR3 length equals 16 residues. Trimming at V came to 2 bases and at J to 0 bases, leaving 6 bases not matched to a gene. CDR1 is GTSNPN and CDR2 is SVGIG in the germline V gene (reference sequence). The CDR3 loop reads CAWSRSGRALSYEQYF. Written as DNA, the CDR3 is TGTGCCTGGAGTCGTAGCGGGAGGGCCCTCTCCTACGAGCAGTACTTC. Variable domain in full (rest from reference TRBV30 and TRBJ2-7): SQTIHQWPATLVQPVGSPLSLECTVEGTSNPNLYWYRQAAGRGLQLLFYSVGIGQISSEVPQNLSASRPQDRQFILSSKKLLLSDSGFYLCAWSRSGRALSYEQYFGPGTRLTVT.

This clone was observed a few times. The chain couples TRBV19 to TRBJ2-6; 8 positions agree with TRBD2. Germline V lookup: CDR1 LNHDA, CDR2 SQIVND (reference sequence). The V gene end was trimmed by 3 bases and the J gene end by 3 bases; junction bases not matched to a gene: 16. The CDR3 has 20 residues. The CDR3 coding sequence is TGTGCCAGTAGTATCTGGGCTAGCGGGTACCTCTTGGGTGGGGCCAACGTCCTGACTTTC. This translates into CASSIWASGYLLGGANVLTF.